This T cell receptor (beta chain) was captured in a study of T-cell reconstitution after alpha-beta-depleted transplantation in children. This clonotype was seen just once. For TCRbeta, the library was prepared with unique molecular identifiers. TCRdb used MiXCR to reprocess the PCR reads, holding one entry per CDR3 protein. Among some 500,000 distinct CDR3 sequences listed, 18% were seen once. Sequencing used PBMCs from the stem cell graft donor, obtained from the stem cell graft. The receptor was derived from a human donor who donated a stem cell graft to a child with acute lymphoblastic leukemia.

CDR3 sequence reads: CASSLRPFTYEQYF. CDR3 coding DNA: TGTGCCAGCAGTTTACGGCCTTTTACCTACGAGCAGTACTTC. The rearrangement uses TRBV27 and TRBJ2-7, with D uncertain. Between the trimmed V and J ends, which lost 2 bases and 2 bases, there was a span of 10 bases. The CDR3 has 14 residues. The germline V gene encodes CDR1 MNHEY and CDR2 SMNVEV (reference sequence).